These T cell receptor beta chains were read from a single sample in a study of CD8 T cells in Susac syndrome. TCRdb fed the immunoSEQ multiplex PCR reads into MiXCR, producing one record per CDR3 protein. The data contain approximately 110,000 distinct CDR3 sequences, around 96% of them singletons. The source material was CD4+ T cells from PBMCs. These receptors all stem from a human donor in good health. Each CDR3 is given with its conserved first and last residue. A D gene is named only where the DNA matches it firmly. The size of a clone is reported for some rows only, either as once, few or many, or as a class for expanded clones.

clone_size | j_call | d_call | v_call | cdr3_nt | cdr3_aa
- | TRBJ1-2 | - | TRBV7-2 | TGTGCCAGCAGCTTGGGGGCTGGCAATGGCTACACCTTC | CASSLGAGNGYTF
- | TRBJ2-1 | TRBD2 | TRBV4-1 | TGCGCCAGCAGCCAAGGAGGCGGGGGGTACAATGAGCAGTTCTTC | CASSQGGGGYNEQFF
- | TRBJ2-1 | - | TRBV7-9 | TGTGCCAGCAGCCCACTGGCGGGCAGTCGAAACAATGAGCAGTTCTTC | CASSPLAGSRNNEQFF
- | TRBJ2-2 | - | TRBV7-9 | TGTGCCAGCAGCCCCATAGTGGACACCGGGGAGCTGTTTTTT | CASSPIVDTGELFF
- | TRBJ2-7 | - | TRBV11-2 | TGTGCCAGCAGCCCCTTAGCTGGGGAGCAGTACTTC | CASSPLAGEQYF
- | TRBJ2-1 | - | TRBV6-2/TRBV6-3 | TGTGCCACCTCGGACGCGAGCTCCTACAATGAGCAGTTCTTC | CATSDASSYNEQFF
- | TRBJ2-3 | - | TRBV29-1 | TGCAGCGTTGAAGGCTCTAGATTAGATACGCAGTATTTT | CSVEGSRLDTQYF
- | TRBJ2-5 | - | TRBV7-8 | TGTGCCAGCAGCCCTATGGAGACCCAGTACTTC | CASSPMETQYF
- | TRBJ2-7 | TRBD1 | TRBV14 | TGTGCCAGCAGCCTGGGACAGGCCTCCTACGAGCAGTACTTC | CASSLGQASYEQYF
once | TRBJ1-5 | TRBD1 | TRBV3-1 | TGTGCCAGCAGCCAAGGACAGGGCGCTCAGCCCCAGCATTTT | CASSQGQGAQPQHF
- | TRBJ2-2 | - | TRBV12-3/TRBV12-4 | TGTGCCAGCAGTTTGGGCAGCCGAGGGGCCGGGGAGCTGTTTTTT | CASSLGSRGAGELFF
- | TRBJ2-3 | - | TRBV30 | TGTGCCTGGATGCCCGGAGAGGGAACGCAGTATTTT | CAWMPGEGTQYF
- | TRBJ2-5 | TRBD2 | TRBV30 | TGTGCCTGGAGTGTAACCCGGACTAGCGGGAGAAGCCGTCAAGAGACCCAGTACTTC | CAWSVTRTSGRSRQETQYF
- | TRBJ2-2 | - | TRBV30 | TGTGCCTGGAGTGCGGGACCTATACCCGGGGAGCTGTTTTTT | CAWSAGPIPGELFF
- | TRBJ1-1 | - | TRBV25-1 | TGTGCCAGCAGTGAATATAGGGCCCAAGGAGGAGGGGTGGCTTTCTTT | CASSEYRAQGGGVAFF
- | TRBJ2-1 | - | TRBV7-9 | TGTGCCAGCACAGAGGGCGCGGTGGGATACAATGAGCAGTTCTTC | CASTEGAVGYNEQFF
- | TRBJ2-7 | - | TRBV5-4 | TGTGCCAGCAGCTTGGCCGGAGGGCCGGCCTACGAGCAGTACTTC | CASSLAGGPAYEQYF
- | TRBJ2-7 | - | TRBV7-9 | TGTGCCAGCAGCCGTGGCCTAAGAGGCGAGCAGTACTTC | CASSRGLRGEQYF
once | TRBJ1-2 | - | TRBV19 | TGTGCCAGTAGTCTGACGGGTTATGGCTACACCTTC | CASSLTGYGYTF
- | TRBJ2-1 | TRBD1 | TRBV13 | TGTGCCAGCGGAGCCGGGACAGGGTTCCCCAATGAGCAGTTCTTC | CASGAGTGFPNEQFF
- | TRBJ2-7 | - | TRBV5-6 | TGTGCCAGCAGCGGTGCCTACGAGCAGTACTTC | CASSGAYEQYF
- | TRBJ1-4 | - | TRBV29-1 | TGCAGCGCTATTGTCGACAGGTCCGAAAAACTGTTTTTT | CSAIVDRSEKLFF
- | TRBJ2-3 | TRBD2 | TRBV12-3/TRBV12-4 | TGTGCCAGCAGTTTATGGGCTAGCGGGAGGAGAAGCACAGATACGCAGTATTTT | CASSLWASGRRSTDTQYF